This TCR beta chain was identified during a study of T cell changes during pregnancy in multiple sclerosis (dated by TCRdb to between 2018 and 2021). Background on the whole study: The study examined how the T cell repertoire changed over the course of pregnancy in women with multiple sclerosis.

The library was generated by the immunoSEQ multiplex PCR assay. TCRdb retrieved this table from immuneACCESS and kept in-frame rearrangements only. Not all clones are present; in checked studies, unresolved V genes account for under half, and no reason is known for the remainder. This sample has fewer than 45,000 clones in its table, and 90% of those were observed once. The ten biggest clones cover more than 8% of the sample. CDR1 is given as SGHVS and CDR2 as FQNEAQ, both from the germline V gene. The CDR3 holds 14 amino acids from the cysteine to the phenylalanine. Left in the record is the CDR3 DNA by itself, 42 bases read in frame from the first base. Germline trimming: 5 bases from V, 5 bases from J; junction bases outside gene matches: 9. In regard to this clone: The antigen it binds to is not known. No much larger clone is present one base from it, and per-base qualities are unavailable.

The sequence links TRBV7-8 to TRBJ2-7; 7 bases in between match TRBD1. This clonotype was sampled from a female donor with multiple sclerosis, enrolled in a pregnancy study. The material sequenced was CD8+ T cells from peripheral blood mononuclear cells, taken in the first trimester of pregnancy. The CDR3 corresponds to CASSPTTGRHEQYF. The bases read TGTGCCAGCAGCCCCACGACAGGGCGGCACGAGCAGTACTTC.